This is a list of T cell receptor beta chains from one sample in a study of T cell responses to AZD1222 COVID-19 vaccine. Sequencing was performed with immunoSEQ multiplex PCR; in TCRdb, only in-frame clones are kept and a portion is missing. The sample has around 69,000 clones, about four fifths seen once. The source material was peripheral blood, sampled on day 0 of AZD1222 vaccination. All receptors derive from an adult in good health. Both conserved end residues are part of each CDR3. D genes are given only for firm matches. For some rows the clone size is stated as once, few or many, or as a class when expanded; others skip it.

.,.,TRBV27,TRBJ1-5,TGTGCCAGCAGGGAATATAGCAATCAGCCCCAGCATTTT,CASREYSNQPQHF
.,.,TRBV25-1,TRBJ1-6,TGTGCCAGCAGTGAAAAGGGGGAAAATTCACCCCTCCACTTT,CASSEKGENSPLHF
.,.,TRBV7-2,TRBJ2-7,TGTGCCAGCAGCCTTGGACGGGGAAGGTCCTACGAGCAGTACTTC,CASSLGRGRSYEQYF
.,.,TRBV19,TRBJ1-5,TGTGCCAGTAGTATAGCTTTGGAAAGCAATCAGCCCCAGCATTTT,CASSIALESNQPQHF
TRBD1,once,TRBV4-3,TRBJ2-7,TGCGCCAGCAGCCATGGGGTCGGGACAGACCCCTACGAGCAGTACTTC,CASSHGVGTDPYEQYF
.,few,TRBV5-1,TRBJ2-7,TGCGCCAGTTACGACGGGGGCTCCTACGAGCAGTACTTC,CASYDGGSYEQYF
TRBD2,.,TRBV11-1,TRBJ2-5,TGTGCCAGCACCCAGGCTAGCGGGATTCAAGAGACCCAGTACTTC,CASTQASGIQETQYF
TRBD2,.,TRBV29-1,TRBJ2-7,TGCAGCGGTGCGACTAGCGGGGGGGCCTACGAGCAGTACTTC,CSGATSGGAYEQYF
.,.,TRBV12-3/TRBV12-4,TRBJ2-7,TGTGCCAGTTCCAATGGCCCTGCGGAAGAGCAGTACTTC,CASSNGPAEEQYF
.,.,TRBV7-2,TRBJ2-7,TGTGCCAGCAGGCTTCCCACTGCAGACGAGCAGTACTTC,CASRLPTADEQYF
TRBD2,once,TRBV6-1,TRBJ2-3,TGTGCCAGCAGTGAAGTAGGAGCGGGGGGGAACACAGATACGCAGTATTTT,CASSEVGAGGNTDTQYF
.,.,TRBV7-9,TRBJ2-3,TGTGCCAGCAGTTCCCGGGACTATACGCAGTATTTT,CASSSRDYTQYF
.,.,TRBV12-3/TRBV12-4,TRBJ2-7,TGTGCCAGCCGTCCTCATAGCTCCTACGAGCAGTACTTC,CASRPHSSYEQYF
TRBD1,.,TRBV9,TRBJ1-1,TGTGCCAGCAGCGTAGCTACGGGACAGGGGGTCCGTGAAGCTTTCTTT,CASSVATGQGVREAFF
.,once,TRBV7-9,TRBJ2-7,TGTGCCAGCAGCTCCCAGGGTTACGAGCAGTACTTC,CASSSQGYEQYF
.,.,TRBV21-1,TRBJ2-1,TGTGCCAGCAGCCCTTCGGAGGGGACGTCCCACAATGAGCAGTTCTTC,CASSPSEGTSHNEQFF
.,.,TRBV24-1,TRBJ2-3,TGTGCCACCAGTGTTGGGCAGCCTTACGATTACACAGATACGCAGTATTTT,CATSVGQPYDYTDTQYF
.,.,TRBV6-6,TRBJ1-6,TGTGCCAGCATGGCCGGACAGTATAATTCACCCCTCCACTTT,CASMAGQYNSPLHF
.,.,TRBV10-3,TRBJ2-6,TGTGCCATCACAGGCGGGGACTCTGGGGCCAACGTCCTGACTTTC,CAITGGDSGANVLTF
.,.,TRBV18,TRBJ1-1,TGTGCCAGCTCACCCAGGGTAACTGAAGCTTTCTTT,CASSPRVTEAFF
TRBD2,.,TRBV5-1,TRBJ2-7,TGCGCCAGCAGCTTACTAGCGGGGGCCTCCTACGAGCAGTACTTC,CASSLLAGASYEQYF
.,.,TRBV19,TRBJ1-2,TGTGCCAGTAACTTCGGACGGGACTATGGCTACACCTTC,CASNFGRDYGYTF
TRBD1,.,TRBV9,TRBJ2-3,TGTGCCAGCAGCGTAGGGGCAAGGGGGCGCGGAGATACGCAGTATTTT,CASSVGARGRGDTQYF
.,.,TRBV7-9,TRBJ2-7,TGTGCCAGCAGCTCAGCGTTCAGGGGAGGCGAGCAGTACTTC,CASSSAFRGGEQYF
.,.,TRBV11-2,TRBJ2-7,TGTGCCAGCAGCTTCGGGACGGAAACCTACGAGCAGTACTTC,CASSFGTETYEQYF
.,.,TRBV6-4,TRBJ1-2,TGTGCCAGCAGTGAGAGTCCGATCGGGGGCTACACCTTC,CASSESPIGGYTF
.,.,TRBV7-8,TRBJ2-3,TGTGCCAGCAGCCAAATGGGGGGCACAGATACGCAGTATTTT,CASSQMGGTDTQYF
.,once,TRBV18,TRBJ2-5,TGTGCCAGCTCACCAGTAGACAGTGGAGAGACCCAGTACTTC,CASSPVDSGETQYF
.,.,TRBV24-1,TRBJ1-1,TGTGCCACCAGTGCCTCACACCTGAACACTGAAGCTTTCTTT,CATSASHLNTEAFF
TRBD1,.,TRBV20-1,TRBJ1-2,TGCAGTGCTAGGGACAGGGGTGGCTACACCTTC,CSARDRGGYTF
.,.,TRBV29-1,TRBJ2-3,TGCAGCGTTGATGGAGGAGATACGCAGTATTTT,CSVDGGDTQYF
.,.,TRBV29-1,TRBJ2-2,TGCAGCGTTTTCAGGGAGGACACCGGGGAGCTGTTTTTT,CSVFREDTGELFF
TRBD1,.,TRBV11-3,TRBJ2-1,TGTGCCAGCAGCTATGACAGGGGCTCGGGTAATGAGCAGTTCTTC,CASSYDRGSGNEQFF
.,.,TRBV6-6,TRBJ2-7,TGTGCCAGCAGTTACGCAGGGTACTACGAGCAGTACTTC,CASSYAGYYEQYF
.,.,TRBV4-1,TRBJ1-2,TGCGCCAGCAGCCAAGAAAGTGTCCTCTATGGCTACACCTTC,CASSQESVLYGYTF